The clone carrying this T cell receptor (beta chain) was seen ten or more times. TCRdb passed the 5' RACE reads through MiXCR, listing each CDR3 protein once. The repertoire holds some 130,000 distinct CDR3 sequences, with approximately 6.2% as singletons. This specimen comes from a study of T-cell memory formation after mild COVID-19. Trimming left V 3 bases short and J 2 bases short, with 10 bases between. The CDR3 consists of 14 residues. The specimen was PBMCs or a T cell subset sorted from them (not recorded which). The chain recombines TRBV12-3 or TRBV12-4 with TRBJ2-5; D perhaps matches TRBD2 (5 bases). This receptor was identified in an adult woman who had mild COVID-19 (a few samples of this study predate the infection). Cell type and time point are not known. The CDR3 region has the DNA TGTGCCAGCAGTTTGCCCCGGACTCAAGAGACCCAGTACTTC. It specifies CASSLPRTQETQYF.